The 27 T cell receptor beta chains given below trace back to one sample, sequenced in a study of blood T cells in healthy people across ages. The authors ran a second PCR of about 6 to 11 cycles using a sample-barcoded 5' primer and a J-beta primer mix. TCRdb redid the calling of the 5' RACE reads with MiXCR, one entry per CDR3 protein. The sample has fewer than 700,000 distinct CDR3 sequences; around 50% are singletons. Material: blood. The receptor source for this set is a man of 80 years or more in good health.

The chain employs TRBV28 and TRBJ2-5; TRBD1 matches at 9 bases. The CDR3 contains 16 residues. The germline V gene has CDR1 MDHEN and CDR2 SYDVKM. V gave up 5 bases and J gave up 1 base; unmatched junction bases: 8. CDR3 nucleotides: TGTGCCAGCAGTCAGGATGGGACAGGGACCCAAGAGACCCAGTACTTC. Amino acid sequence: CASSQDGTGTQETQYF. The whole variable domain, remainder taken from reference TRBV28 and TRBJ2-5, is DVKVTQSSRYLVKRTGEKVFLECVQDMDHENMFWYRQDPGLGLRLIYFSYDVKMKEKGDIPEGYSVSREKKERFSLILESASTNQTSMYLCASSQDGTGTQETQYFGPGTRLLVL.

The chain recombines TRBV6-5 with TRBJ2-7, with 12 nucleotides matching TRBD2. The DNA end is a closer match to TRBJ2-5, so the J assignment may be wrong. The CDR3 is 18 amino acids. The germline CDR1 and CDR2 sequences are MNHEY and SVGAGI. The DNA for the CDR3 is TGTGCCAGCAGTTACTCGGCTAGCGGGGGGGCCGCATGGGAGACCCAGTACTTC. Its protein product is CASSYSASGGAAWETQYF.

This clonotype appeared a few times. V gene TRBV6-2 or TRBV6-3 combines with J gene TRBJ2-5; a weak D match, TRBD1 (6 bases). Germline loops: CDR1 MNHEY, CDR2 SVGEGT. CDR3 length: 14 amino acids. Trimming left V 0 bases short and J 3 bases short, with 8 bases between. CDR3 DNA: TGTGCCAGCAGTTACTCGGGGGCAGAAGAGACCCAGTACTTC. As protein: CASSYSGAEETQYF.

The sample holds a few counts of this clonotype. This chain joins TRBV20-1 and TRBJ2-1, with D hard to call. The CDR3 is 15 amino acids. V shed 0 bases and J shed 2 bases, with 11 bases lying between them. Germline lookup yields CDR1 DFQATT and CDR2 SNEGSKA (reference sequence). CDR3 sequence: CSARDFEDTYNEQFF. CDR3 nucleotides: TGCAGTGCTAGAGATTTTGAGGATACCTACAATGAGCAGTTCTTC.

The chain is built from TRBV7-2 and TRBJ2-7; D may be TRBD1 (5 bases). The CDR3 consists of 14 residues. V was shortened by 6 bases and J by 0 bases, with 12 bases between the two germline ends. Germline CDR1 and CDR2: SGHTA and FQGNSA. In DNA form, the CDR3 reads TGTGCCAGCAGTCCCGACAGACGCTCCTACGAGCAGTACTTC. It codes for CASSPDRRSYEQYF.

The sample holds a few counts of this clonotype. The CDR3 sequence is CASSTLGRMNTEAFF. In DNA form, the CDR3 reads TGTGCCAGCAGCACCTTGGGACGGATGAACACTGAAGCTTTCTTT. The chain uses TRBV7-2 and TRBJ1-1; D possibly corresponds to TRBD1 (5 bases). From germline, CDR1 is SGHTA and CDR2 FQGNSA. This CDR3 comprises 15 residues. V lost 5 bases to trimming and J lost 0 bases, with 13 bases between them.

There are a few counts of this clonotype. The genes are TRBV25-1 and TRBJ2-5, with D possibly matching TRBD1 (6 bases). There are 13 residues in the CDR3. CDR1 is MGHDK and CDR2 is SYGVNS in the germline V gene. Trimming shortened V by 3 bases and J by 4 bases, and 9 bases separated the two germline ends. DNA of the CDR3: TGTGCCAGCAGTGAGGGGGCCTTAGAGACCCAGTACTTC. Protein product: CASSEGALETQYF.

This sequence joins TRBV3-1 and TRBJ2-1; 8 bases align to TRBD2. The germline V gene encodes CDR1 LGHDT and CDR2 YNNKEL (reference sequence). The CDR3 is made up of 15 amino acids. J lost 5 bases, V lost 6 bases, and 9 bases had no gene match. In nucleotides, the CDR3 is TGTGCCAGCAGTCGAGCGGGAGAGGGGAACAATGAGCAGTTCTTC. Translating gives CASSRAGEGNNEQFF.

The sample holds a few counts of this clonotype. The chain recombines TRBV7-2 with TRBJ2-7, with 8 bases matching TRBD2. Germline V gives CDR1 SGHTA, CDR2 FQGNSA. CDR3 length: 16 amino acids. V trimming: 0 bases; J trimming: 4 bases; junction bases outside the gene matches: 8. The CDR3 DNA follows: TGTGCCAGCAGCTTAGCGCGGGCTAGCGGGCGTTACGAGCAGTACTTC. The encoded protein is CASSLARASGRYEQYF.

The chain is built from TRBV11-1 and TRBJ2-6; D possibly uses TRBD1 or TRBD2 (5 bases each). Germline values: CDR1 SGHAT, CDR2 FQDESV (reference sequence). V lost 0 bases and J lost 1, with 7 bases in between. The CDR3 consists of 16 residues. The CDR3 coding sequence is TGTGCCAGCAGCTTAGCGTGGGGGTCTGGGGCCAACGTCCTGACTTTC. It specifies CASSLAWGSGANVLTF. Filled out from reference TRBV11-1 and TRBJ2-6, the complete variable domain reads EAEVAQSPRYKITEKSQAVAFWCDPISGHATLYWYRQILGQGPELLVQFQDESVVDDSQLPKDRFSAERLKGVDSTLKIQPAELGDSAMYLCASSLAWGSGANVLTFGAGSRLTVL.

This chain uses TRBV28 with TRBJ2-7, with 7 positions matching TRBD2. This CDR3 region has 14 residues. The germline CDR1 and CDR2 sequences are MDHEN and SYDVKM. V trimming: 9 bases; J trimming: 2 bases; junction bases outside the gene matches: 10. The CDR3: CASRTGGFTYEQYF. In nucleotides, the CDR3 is TGTGCCAGTCGGACGGGAGGTTTCACCTACGAGCAGTACTTC.

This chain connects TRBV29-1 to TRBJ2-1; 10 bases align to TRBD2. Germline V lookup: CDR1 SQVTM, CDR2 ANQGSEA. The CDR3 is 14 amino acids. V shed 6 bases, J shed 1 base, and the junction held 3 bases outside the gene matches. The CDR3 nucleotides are TGCAGCGTAGGTAGCGGGAGGTCCTACAATGAGCAGTTCTTC. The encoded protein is CSVGSGRSYNEQFF.

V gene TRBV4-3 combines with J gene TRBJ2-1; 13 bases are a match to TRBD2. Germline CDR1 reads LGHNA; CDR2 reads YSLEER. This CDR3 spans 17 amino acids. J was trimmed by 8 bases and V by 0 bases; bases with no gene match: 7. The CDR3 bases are TGCGCCAGCAGCCAAGAGACCGGGACTAGCGGGATCGATGAGCAGTTCTTC. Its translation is CASSQETGTSGIDEQFF.

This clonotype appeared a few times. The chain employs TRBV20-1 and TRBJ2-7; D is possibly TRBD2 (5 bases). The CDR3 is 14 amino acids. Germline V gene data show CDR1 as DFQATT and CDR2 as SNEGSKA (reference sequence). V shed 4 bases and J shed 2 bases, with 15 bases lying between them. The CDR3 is CSAMTGSFTYEQYF. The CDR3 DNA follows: TGCAGTGCTATGACGGGATCCTTCACCTACGAGCAGTACTTC.

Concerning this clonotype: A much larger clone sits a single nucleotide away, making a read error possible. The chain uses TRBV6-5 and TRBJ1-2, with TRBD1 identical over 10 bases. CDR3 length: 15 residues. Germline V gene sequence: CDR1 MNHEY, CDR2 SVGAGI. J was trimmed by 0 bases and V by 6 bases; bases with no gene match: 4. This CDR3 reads CASSDDRGPNYGYTF. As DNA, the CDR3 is TGTGCCAGCAGCGACGACAGGGGGCCTAACTATGGCTACACCTTC.

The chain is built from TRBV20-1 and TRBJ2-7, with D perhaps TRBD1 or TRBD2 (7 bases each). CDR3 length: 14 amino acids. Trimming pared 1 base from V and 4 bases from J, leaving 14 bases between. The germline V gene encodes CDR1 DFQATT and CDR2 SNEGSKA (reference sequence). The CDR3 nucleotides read TGCAGTGCTAGAGGGGAGGGGGCGGGGTACGAGCAGTACTTC. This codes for CSARGEGAGYEQYF.

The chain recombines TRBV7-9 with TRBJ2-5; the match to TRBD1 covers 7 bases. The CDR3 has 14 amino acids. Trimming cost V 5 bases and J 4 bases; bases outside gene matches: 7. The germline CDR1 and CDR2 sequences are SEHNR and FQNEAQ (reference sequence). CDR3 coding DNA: TGTGCCAGCAGCCCCGGGACAGTAGGAGAGACCCAGTACTTC. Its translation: CASSPGTVGETQYF.

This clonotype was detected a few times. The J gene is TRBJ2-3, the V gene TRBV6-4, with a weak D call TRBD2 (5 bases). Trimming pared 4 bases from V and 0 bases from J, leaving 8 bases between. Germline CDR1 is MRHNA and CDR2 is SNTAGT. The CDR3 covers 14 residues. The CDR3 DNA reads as TGTGCCAGCAGTGCGGGGAAAAGCACAGATACGCAGTATTTT. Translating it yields CASSAGKSTDTQYF.

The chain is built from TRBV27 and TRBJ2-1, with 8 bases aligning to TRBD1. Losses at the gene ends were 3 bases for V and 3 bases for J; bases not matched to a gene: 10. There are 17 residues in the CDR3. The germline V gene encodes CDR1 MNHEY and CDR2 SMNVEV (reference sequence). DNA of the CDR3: TGTGCCAGCAGTTTCAATACCGGGACAGGACTCTACAATGAGCAGTTCTTC. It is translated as CASSFNTGTGLYNEQFF.

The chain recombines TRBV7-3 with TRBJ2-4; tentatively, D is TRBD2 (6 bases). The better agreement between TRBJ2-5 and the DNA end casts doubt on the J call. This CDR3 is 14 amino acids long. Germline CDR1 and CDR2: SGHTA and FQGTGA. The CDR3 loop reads CASSLLGGQETQYF. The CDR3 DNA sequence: TGTGCCAGCAGCTTATTGGGAGGCCAAGAGACCCAGTACTTC.

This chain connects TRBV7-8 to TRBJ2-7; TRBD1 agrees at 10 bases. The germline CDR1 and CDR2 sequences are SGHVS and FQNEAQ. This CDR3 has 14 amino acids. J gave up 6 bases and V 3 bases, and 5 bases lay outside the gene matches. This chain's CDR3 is CASSFTGTGVEQYF. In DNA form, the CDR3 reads TGTGCCAGCAGCTTTACCGGGACAGGGGTCGAGCAGTACTTC. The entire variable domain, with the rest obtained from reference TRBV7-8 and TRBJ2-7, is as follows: GAGVSQSPRYKVAKRGQDVALRCDPISGHVSLFWYQQALGQGPEFLTYFQNEAQLDKSGLPSDRFFAERPEGSVSTLKIQRTQQEDSAVYLCASSFTGTGVEQYFGPGTRLTVT.

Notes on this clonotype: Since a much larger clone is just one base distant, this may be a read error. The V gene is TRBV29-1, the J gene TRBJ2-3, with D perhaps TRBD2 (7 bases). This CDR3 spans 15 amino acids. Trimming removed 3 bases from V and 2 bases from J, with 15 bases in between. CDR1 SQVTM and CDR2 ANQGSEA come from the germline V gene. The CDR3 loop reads CSVDLGRGATDTQYF. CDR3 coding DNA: TGCAGCGTTGATCTGGGACGGGGGGCCACAGATACGCAGTATTTT.

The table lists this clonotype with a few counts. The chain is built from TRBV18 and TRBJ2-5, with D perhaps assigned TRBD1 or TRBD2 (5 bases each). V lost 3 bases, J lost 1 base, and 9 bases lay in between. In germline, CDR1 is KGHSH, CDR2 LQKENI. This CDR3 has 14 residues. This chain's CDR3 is CASSPIGAQETQYF. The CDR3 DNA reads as TGTGCCAGCTCACCGATCGGGGCCCAAGAGACCCAGTACTTC.

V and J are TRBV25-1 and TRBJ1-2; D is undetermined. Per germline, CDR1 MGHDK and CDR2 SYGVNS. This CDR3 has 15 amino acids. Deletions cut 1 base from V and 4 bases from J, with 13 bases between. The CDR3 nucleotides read TGTGCCAGCAGTGAATTCGGGCGCGAACCCTATGGCTACACCTTC. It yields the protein CASSEFGREPYGYTF.

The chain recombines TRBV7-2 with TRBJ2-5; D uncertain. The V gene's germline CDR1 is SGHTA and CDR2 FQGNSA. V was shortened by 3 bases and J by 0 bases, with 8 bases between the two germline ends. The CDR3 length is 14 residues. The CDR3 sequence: CASSLNRDQETQYF. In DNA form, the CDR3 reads TGTGCCAGCAGCTTGAACAGAGACCAAGAGACCCAGTACTTC.

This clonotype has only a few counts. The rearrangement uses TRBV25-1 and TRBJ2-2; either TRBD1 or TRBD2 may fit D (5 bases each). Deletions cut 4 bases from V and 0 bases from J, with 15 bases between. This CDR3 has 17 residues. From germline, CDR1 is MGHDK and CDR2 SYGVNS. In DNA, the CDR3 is TGTGCCAGCAGTGTCGCCCCCGGGACGGCGAACACCGGGGAGCTGTTTTTT. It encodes CASSVAPGTANTGELFF. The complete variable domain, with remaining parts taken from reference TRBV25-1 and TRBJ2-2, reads EADIYQTPRYLVIGTGKKITLECSQTMGHDKMYWYQQDPGMELHLIHYSYGVNSTEKGDLSSESTVSRIRTEHFPLTLESARPSHTSQYLCASSVAPGTANTGELFFGEGSRLTVL.

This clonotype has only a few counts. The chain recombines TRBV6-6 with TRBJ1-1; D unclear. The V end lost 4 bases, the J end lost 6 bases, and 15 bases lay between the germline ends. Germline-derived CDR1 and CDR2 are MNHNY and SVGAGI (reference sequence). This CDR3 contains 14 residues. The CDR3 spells CASSLGQIEAEAFF. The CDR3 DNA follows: TGTGCCAGCAGTTTAGGGCAGATCGAGGCTGAAGCTTTCTTT.